Listed below are T cell receptor beta chains from one sample, sequenced in a study of a mutant IDH1 vaccine in newly diagnosed glioma. These receptors have no identified antigens. Assay used: immunoSEQ multiplex PCR; TCRdb lists only in-frame clones, some missing. The sample shows about 58,000 clones, approximately 79% of them seen only once. The sample in question was PBMCs, obtained from a glioma patient whose treatment included an IDH1 peptide vaccine. The source of these receptors is a woman aged 45-60 years with glioma. Both conserved end residues are part of each CDR3. The D gene is left open where the match is weak. Some rows mark clone size as missing; the rest say once, few, many or name a class of expanded clone.

>-|TRBV7-2|-|TRBJ2-6
TGTGCCAGCAGCTTAGTGTTGTACAGGGATTCTGGGGCCAACGTCCTGACTTTC
CASSLVLYRDSGANVLTF
>-|TRBV11-3|-|TRBJ2-1
TGTGCCAGCAGCACGGGGGGCGGAAATGAGCAGTTCTTC
CASSTGGGNEQFF
>-|TRBV5-1|-|TRBJ2-1
TGCGCCAGCAGCTTGCTCGGACCCGAGGTGGAGCAGTTCTTC
CASSLLGPEVEQFF
>once|TRBV2|-|TRBJ1-1
TGTGCCAGCAGTGGGAGGGGCGCGGGGGGCGCTGAAGCTTTCTTT
CASSGRGAGGAEAFF
>-|TRBV6-5|-|TRBJ2-2
TGTGCCACTCAGCGGACAGTATCGCCCGCCGGGGAGCTGTTTTTT
CATQRTVSPAGELFF
>-|TRBV19|TRBD2|TRBJ2-3
TGTGCCAGCGCGGGACTAGCCCCAGATACGCAGTATTTT
CASAGLAPDTQYF
>-|TRBV18|TRBD1|TRBJ2-7
TGTGCCAGCTCACCAATGAATCCGGACAGGGTCGGCTACGAGCAGTACTTC
CASSPMNPDRVGYEQYF
>-|TRBV6-6|TRBD2|TRBJ2-3
TGTGCCAGCCTCAAAGCGGGGGGTTCTGATACGCAGTATTTT
CASLKAGGSDTQYF
>-|TRBV5-8|-|TRBJ2-5
TGTGCCAGCAGCTTGGCCCAGATAGAGACCCAGTACTTC
CASSLAQIETQYF
>-|TRBV6-5|-|TRBJ2-7
TGTGCCAGCAGTTACGGGGGCAGCTACGAGCAGTACTTC
CASSYGGSYEQYF
>-|TRBV27|-|TRBJ2-1
TGTGCCAGCAGTCTGTCCGGGCGCTCCTACAATGAGCAGTTCTTC
CASSLSGRSYNEQFF
>-|TRBV4-3|-|TRBJ1-1
TGCGCCAGCAGCCAAGTTGTAATAGTACAGGGGAACACTGAAGCTTTCTTT
CASSQVVIVQGNTEAFF
>-|TRBV5-1|TRBD1|TRBJ2-3
TGCGCCAGCTCCACAGGGGACACAGATACGCAGTATTTT
CASSTGDTDTQYF
>-|TRBV6-5|-|TRBJ2-7
TGTGCCAGCAGTTACGGCGAGGGTATTCGAGTCGAGCAGTACTTC
CASSYGEGIRVEQYF
>-|TRBV28|TRBD1|TRBJ1-5
TGTGCCAGCATTGTCGCAGGGGGCAGTCAGCCCCAGCATTTT
CASIVAGGSQPQHF
>-|TRBV20-1|-|TRBJ1-1
TGCAGGCAGTCCAGGAACACTGAAGCTTTCTTT
CRQSRNTEAFF
>-|TRBV18|-|TRBJ2-7
TGTGCCAGCAGACCCGACGGCGCCTACGAGCAGTACTTC
CASRPDGAYEQYF
>once|TRBV5-4|TRBD2|TRBJ2-5
TGTGCCAGCAGCTTGGAAAGGACTAGCGGGGGGGGATATCAAGAGACCCAGTACTTC
CASSLERTSGGGYQETQYF
>-|TRBV29-1|-|TRBJ2-6
TGCAGCGCCGTAGGGGATGGGACCCTCGAGGGGGCCAACGTCCTGACTTTC
CSAVGDGTLEGANVLTF
>-|TRBV27|-|TRBJ2-7
TGTGCCAGCAGTCACGACAGGCCAGCCTACGAGCAGTACTTC
CASSHDRPAYEQYF
>-|TRBV5-4|-|TRBJ2-5
TGTGCCAGCAGCTCGGCCGAGTCAATCCAAGAGACCCAGTACTTC
CASSSAESIQETQYF
>-|TRBV7-2|TRBD1|TRBJ1-2
TGTGCCAGCAGCGGACGACAGGGTTCAGAAGGCTACACCTTC
CASSGRQGSEGYTF
>-|TRBV6-1|TRBD1|TRBJ2-7
TGTGCCAGCAGTGAAAGGGCTGGGACAGACGAGCAGTACTTC
CASSERAGTDEQYF
>-|TRBV5-4|-|TRBJ1-2
TGTGCCAGCAGCCCACTCGACTATGGGAACTATGGCTACACCTTC
CASSPLDYGNYGYTF
>once|TRBV28|-|TRBJ1-2
TGTGCCAGCGGCCCTGGGACGGACTATGGCTACACCTTC
CASGPGTDYGYTF
>-|TRBV18|-|TRBJ1-1
TGTGCCAGCTCACCACAACAGAACACTGAAGCTTTCTTT
CASSPQQNTEAFF
>once|TRBV5-1|TRBD1|TRBJ2-7
TGCGCCAGCAGGGGAACGGGACAGGGCGGAGACGAGCAGTACTTC
CASRGTGQGGDEQYF
>-|TRBV29-1|-|TRBJ1-1
TGCAGCGTTGAAGGGACAGCTTACGAAGCTTTCTTT
CSVEGTAYEAFF
>-|TRBV9|-|TRBJ1-2
TGTGCCAGCAGGGGTTTATTCTATGGCTACACCTTC
CASRGLFYGYTF
>once|TRBV19|-|TRBJ2-3
TGTGCCAGTAGTATGGCGGCCATGAAGTATTTT
CASSMAAMKYF
>-|TRBV7-3|-|TRBJ1-1
TGTGCCAGCAGTGATTATTGGGGGAGCCCTGAAGCTTTCTTT
CASSDYWGSPEAFF
>few|TRBV18|-|TRBJ1-1
TGTGCCAGCTCAGGACAGCTGAACACTGAAGCTTTCTTT
CASSGQLNTEAFF
>-|TRBV5-1|-|TRBJ1-1
TGCGCCAGCAGCTTACAGGGTAGAAAAACTGAAGCTTTCTTT
CASSLQGRKTEAFF
>-|TRBV5-1|TRBD1|TRBJ2-6
TGCGCCAGCAGCTCGGGACAGGCCGATTTTGGTGGGGCCAACGTCCTGACTTTC
CASSSGQADFGGANVLTF
>-|TRBV19|-|TRBJ1-1
TGTGCCAGTACGACAACTTGGGACTTTCAGAGTGAAGCTTTCTTT
CASTTTWDFQSEAFF
>once|TRBV27|-|TRBJ1-1
TGTGCCAGCAGTTTACGTTGGGGGGTGAACACTGAAGCTTTCTTT
CASSLRWGVNTEAFF
>-|TRBV15|-|TRBJ1-6
TGTGCCACGCGAGTCTCCTCCTATAATTCACCCCTCCACTTT
CATRVSSYNSPLHF
>-|TRBV19|-|TRBJ1-1
TGTGCCAGTAGGTGGACGGACACTGAAGCTTTCTTT
CASRWTDTEAFF
>-|TRBV5-6|-|TRBJ1-2
TGTGCCAGCAGCTTAACAGGAGCTGGCTACACCTTC
CASSLTGAGYTF
>-|TRBV5-5|-|TRBJ1-2
TGTGCCAGCAGCCGAGGGGACTATGGCTACACCTTC
CASSRGDYGYTF
>-|TRBV19|-|TRBJ1-5
TGTGCCAGTAGTATGTGGGATCAGCCCCAGCATTTT
CASSMWDQPQHF
>-|TRBV10-3|-|TRBJ2-5
TGTGCCATCAGTGAAGGGCAGGGGGGAGAGACCCAGTACTTC
CAISEGQGGETQYF
>-|TRBV5-1|-|TRBJ1-1
TGCGCCAGCAGCTTGGACGTGAACACTGAAGCTTTCTTT
CASSLDVNTEAFF
>-|TRBV6-4|-|TRBJ1-6
TGTGCCAGCAGTGTGTCAGTAAATCCTGATTCACCCCTCCACTTT
CASSVSVNPDSPLHF
>-|TRBV7-7|-|TRBJ2-3
TGTGCTAGCAGCTTAAGTATCGGGACGGCAGATACGCAGTATTTT
CASSLSIGTADTQYF
>-|TRBV7-8|TRBD1|TRBJ1-2
TGTGCCAGCAGCTTACAGGGGGGGCGGGACTATGGCTACACCTTC
CASSLQGGRDYGYTF
>-|TRBV4-1|-|TRBJ2-4
TGCGCCAGCAGCCAAGATACGTGGCAGGCCAAAAACATTCAGTACTTC
CASSQDTWQAKNIQYF
>-|TRBV28|TRBD1|TRBJ2-3
TGTGCCAGCAGCGATCCAGGGGGATCTCGCACAGATACGCAGTATTTT
CASSDPGGSRTDTQYF
>-|TRBV2|-|TRBJ1-6
TGTGCCAGCCGGGGGGGGTTCAATGTCTATAATTCACCCCTCCACTTT
CASRGGFNVYNSPLHF
>-|TRBV21-1|-|TRBJ2-6
TGTGCCAGCAGCAAAGCGCTTTATGGACAGGGGAAAGACGGCGGGGCCAACGTCCTGACTTTC
CASSKALYGQGKDGGANVLTF
>-|TRBV7-8|-|TRBJ1-6
TGTGCCAGCAGCCCTGGGACCGCGAGCTCCTATAATTCACCCCTCCACTTT
CASSPGTASSYNSPLHF
>-|TRBV9|-|TRBJ1-2
TGTGCCAGCAGCGCGGGACCCGGGATTAGGGATGGCTACACCTTC
CASSAGPGIRDGYTF
>-|TRBV9|TRBD1|TRBJ2-5
TGTGCCAGCAGCGTGGCTGACAGGGGGCTTCTGGAGACCCAGTACTTC
CASSVADRGLLETQYF
>few|TRBV11-2|TRBD1|TRBJ1-6
TGTGCCAGCAGCTTATATCGGGGACAGGGTTCACCCCTCCACTTT
CASSLYRGQGSPLHF
>-|TRBV4-1|TRBD1|TRBJ1-6
TGCGCCAGCAGCTTGGACAGGGGGCTGAGTTCACCCCTCCACTTT
CASSLDRGLSSPLHF
>-|TRBV6-6|-|TRBJ2-2
TGTGCCAGCATCCCATCCGGGACGGAAAGAACCGGGGAGCTGTTTTTT
CASIPSGTERTGELFF
>few|TRBV7-8|TRBD2|TRBJ2-7
TGTGCCAGCAGCTTAGTAAAAGGGCGGACTAGCGGGGGATCGAATTACGAGCAGTACTTC
CASSLVKGRTSGGSNYEQYF